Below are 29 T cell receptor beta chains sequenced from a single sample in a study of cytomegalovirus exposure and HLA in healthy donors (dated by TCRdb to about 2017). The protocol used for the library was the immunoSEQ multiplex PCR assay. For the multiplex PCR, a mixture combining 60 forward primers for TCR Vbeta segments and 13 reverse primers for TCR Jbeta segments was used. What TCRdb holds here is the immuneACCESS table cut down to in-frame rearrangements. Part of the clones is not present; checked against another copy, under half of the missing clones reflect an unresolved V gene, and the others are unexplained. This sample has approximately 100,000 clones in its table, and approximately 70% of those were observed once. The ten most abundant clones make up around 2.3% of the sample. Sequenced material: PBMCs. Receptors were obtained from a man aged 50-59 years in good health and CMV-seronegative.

The CDR3 sequence: CASSPLVETQYF. DNA for the CDR3: TGTGCCAGCAGTCCCCTTGTTGAGACCCAGTACTTC. The chain is built from TRBV28 and TRBJ2-5, with D uncertain. The germline gives CDR1 MDHEN, CDR2 SYDVKM. This CDR3 spans 12 amino acids. The V end lost 5 bases, the J end lost 5 bases, and 9 bases lay between the germline ends.

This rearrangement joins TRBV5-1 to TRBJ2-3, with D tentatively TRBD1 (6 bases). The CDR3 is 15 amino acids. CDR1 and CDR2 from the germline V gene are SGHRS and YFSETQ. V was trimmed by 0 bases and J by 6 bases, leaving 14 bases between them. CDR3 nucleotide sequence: TGCGCCAGCAGCTTGGGTGAGACAGGAGCGGATACGCAGTATTTT. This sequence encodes CASSLGETGADTQYF. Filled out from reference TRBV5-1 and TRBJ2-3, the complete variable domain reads KAGVTQTPRYLIKTRGQQVTLSCSPISGHRSVSWYQQTPGQGLQFLFEYFSETQRNKGNFPGRFSGRQFSNSRSEMNVSTLELGDSALYLCASSLGETGADTQYFGPGTRLTVL.

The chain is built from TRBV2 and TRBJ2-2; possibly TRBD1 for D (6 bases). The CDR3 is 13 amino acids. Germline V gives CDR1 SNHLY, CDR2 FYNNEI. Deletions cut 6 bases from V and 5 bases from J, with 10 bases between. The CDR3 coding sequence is TGTGCCAGCAGAGCACAGGGAACCGGGGAGCTGTTTTTT. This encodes CASRAQGTGELFF.

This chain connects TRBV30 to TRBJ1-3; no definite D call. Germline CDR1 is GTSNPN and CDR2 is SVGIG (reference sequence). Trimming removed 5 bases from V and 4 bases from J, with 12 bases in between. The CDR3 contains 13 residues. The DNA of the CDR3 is TGTGCCTGGGCCGACGGGGTCGGAAACACCATATATTTT. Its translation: CAWADGVGNTIYF.

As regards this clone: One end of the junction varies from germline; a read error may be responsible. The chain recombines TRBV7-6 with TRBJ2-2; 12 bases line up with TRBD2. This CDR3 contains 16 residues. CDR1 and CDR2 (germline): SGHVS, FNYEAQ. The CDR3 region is CASSLAGGDRTGELFF. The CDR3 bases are TGTGCCAGCAGCCTAGCGGGGGGGGACAGGACCGGGGAGCTGTTTTTT.

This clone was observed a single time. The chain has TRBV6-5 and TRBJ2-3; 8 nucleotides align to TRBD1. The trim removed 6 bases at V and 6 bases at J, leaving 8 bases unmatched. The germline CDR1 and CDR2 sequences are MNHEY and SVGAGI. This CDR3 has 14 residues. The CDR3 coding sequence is TGTGCCAGCAGGGGGGCAGGGGGCATCGATACGCAGTATTTT. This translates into CASRGAGGIDTQYF.

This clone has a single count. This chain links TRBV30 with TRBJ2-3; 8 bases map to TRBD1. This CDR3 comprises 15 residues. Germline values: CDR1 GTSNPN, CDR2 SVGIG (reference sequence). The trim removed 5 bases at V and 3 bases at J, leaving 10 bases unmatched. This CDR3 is CAWVPRDRYTDTQYF. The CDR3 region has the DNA TGTGCCTGGGTTCCTAGGGACAGGTATACAGATACGCAGTATTTT.

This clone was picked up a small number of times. Here the CDR3 DNA reads TGTGCCAGCAGCGCCGGACTAGCGGGAGGCCAACTCTACGAGCAGTACTTC. This encodes CASSAGLAGGQLYEQYF. V and J are TRBV27 and TRBJ2-7, with 14 bases matching TRBD2. This CDR3 is 17 amino acids long. Germline-derived CDR1 and CDR2 are MNHEY and SMNVEV (reference sequence). V shed 6 bases and J 3 bases; nucleotides not matched to a gene: 10.

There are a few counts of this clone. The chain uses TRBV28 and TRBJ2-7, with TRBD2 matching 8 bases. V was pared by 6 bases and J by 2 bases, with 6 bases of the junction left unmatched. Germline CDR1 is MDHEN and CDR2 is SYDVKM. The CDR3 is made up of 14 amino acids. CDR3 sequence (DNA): TGTGCCAGCAGGGCTACTAGCGGAGCCTACGAGCAGTACTTC. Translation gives CASRATSGAYEQYF.

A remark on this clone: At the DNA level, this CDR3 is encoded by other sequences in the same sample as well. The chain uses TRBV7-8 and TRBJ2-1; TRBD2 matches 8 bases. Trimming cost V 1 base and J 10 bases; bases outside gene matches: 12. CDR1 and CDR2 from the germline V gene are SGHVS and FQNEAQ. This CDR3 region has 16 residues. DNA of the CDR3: TGTGCCAGCAGCTTAGAAGGTCTAGCGGGTCGTAACGAGCAGTTCTTC. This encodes CASSLEGLAGRNEQFF.

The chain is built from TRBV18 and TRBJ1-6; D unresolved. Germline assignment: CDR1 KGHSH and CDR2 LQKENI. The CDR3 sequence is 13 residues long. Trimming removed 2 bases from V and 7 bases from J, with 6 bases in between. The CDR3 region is CASSPGPNSPLHF. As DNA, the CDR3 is TGTGCCAGCTCACCAGGGCCCAATTCACCCCTCCACTTT.

The CDR3 is CASSQIQGAGNTIYF. The CDR3 nucleotides read TGCGCCAGCAGCCAGATACAGGGGGCTGGAAACACCATATATTTT. J is TRBJ1-3 and V is TRBV4-3, with 8 bases fitting TRBD1. Germline-derived CDR1 and CDR2 are LGHNA and YSLEER. With V trimmed by 3 bases and J by 2 bases, 3 bases remained unmatched. The CDR3 consists of 15 residues.

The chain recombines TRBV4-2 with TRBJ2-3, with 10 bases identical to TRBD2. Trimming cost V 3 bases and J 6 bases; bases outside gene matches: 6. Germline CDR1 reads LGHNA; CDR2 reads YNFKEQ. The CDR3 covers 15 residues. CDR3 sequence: CASSQEAGGLDTQYF. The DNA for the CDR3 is TGTGCCAGCAGCCAGGAAGCGGGGGGGCTGGATACGCAGTATTTT.

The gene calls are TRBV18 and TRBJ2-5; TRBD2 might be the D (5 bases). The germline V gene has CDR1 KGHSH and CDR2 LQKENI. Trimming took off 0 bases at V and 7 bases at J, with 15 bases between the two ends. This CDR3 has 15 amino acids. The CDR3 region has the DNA TGTGCCAGCTCACCACCGTATTTGGCCGCGGGGACCCAGTACTTC. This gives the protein CASSPPYLAAGTQYF.

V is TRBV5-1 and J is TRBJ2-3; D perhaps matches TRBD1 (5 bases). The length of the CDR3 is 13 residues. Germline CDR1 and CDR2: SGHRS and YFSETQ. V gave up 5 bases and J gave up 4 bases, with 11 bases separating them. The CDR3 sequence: CASSSEGADTQYF. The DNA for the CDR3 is TGCGCCAGCAGTTCGGAAGGGGCAGATACGCAGTATTTT.

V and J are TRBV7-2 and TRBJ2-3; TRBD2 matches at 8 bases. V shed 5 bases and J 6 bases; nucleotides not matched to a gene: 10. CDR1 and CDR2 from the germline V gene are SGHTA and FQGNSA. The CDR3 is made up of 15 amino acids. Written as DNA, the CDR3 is TGTGCCAGCAGCCAGAAGAGCGGGAGTGGCGATACGCAGTATTTT. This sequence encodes CASSQKSGSGDTQYF.

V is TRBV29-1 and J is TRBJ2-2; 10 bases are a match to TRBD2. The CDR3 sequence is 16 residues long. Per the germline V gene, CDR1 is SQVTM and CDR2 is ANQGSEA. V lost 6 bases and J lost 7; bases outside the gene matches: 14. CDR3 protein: CSVKKAGGLSGGELFF. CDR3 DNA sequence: TGCAGCGTGAAAAAAGCGGGAGGGCTTTCAGGCGGGGAGCTGTTTTTT.

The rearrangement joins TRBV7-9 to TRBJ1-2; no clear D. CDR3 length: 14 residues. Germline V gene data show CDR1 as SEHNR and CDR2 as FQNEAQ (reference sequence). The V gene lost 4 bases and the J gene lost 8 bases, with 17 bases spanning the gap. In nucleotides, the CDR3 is TGTGCCAGCAGCTATGATCCTGCGTTGATCGGCTACACCTTC. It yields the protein CASSYDPALIGYTF.

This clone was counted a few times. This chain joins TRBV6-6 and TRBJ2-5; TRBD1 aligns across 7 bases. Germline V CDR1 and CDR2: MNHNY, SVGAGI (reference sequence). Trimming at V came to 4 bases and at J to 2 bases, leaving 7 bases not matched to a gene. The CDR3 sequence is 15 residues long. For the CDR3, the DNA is TGTGCCAGCAGTTCCGGGACAGCCTTACAAGAGACCCAGTACTTC. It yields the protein CASSSGTALQETQYF.

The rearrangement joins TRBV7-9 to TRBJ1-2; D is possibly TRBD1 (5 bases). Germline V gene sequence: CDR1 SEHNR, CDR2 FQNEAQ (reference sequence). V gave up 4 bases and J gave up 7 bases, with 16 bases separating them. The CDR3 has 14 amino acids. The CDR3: CASSSTGSESGYTF. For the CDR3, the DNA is TGTGCCAGCAGCTCAACAGGAAGCGAATCTGGCTACACCTTC. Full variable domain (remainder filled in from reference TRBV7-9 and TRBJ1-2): DTGVSQNPRHKITKRGQNVTFRCDPISEHNRLYWYRQTLGQGPEFLTYFQNEAQLEKSRLLSDRFSAERPKGSFSTLEIQRTEQGDSAMYLCASSSTGSESGYTFGSGTRLTVV.

The CDR3 sequence is CASSIWRGAKNIQYF. DNA of the CDR3: TGTGCCAGTAGTATTTGGAGGGGAGCCAAAAACATTCAGTACTTC. The V gene is TRBV19, the J gene TRBJ2-4; tentatively, D is TRBD2 (6 bases). The CDR3 has 15 residues. Germline V gene data show CDR1 as LNHDA and CDR2 as SQIVND (reference sequence). Trimming left V 3 bases short and J 0 bases short, with 9 bases between.

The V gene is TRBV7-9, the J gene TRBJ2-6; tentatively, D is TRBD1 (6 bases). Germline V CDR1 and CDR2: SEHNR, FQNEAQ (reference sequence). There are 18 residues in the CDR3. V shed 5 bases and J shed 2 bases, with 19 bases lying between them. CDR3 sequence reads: CASSPRTVIRAGANVLTF. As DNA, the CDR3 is TGTGCCAGCAGCCCGCGGACAGTAATAAGGGCTGGGGCCAACGTCCTGACTTTC.

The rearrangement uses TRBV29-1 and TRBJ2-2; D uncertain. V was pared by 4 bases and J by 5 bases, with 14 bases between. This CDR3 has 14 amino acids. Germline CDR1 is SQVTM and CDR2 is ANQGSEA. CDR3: CSVGGSGETGELFF. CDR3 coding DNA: TGCAGCGTTGGCGGCTCCGGAGAGACCGGGGAGCTGTTTTTT.

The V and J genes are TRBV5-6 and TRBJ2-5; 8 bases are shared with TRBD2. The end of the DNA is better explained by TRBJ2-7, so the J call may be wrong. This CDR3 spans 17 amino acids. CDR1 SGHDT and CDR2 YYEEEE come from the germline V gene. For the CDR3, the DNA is TGTGCCAGCAGCTTGGTAATAGCGGGACCTGGAGTTGGCGAGCAGTACTTC. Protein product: CASSLVIAGPGVGEQYF.

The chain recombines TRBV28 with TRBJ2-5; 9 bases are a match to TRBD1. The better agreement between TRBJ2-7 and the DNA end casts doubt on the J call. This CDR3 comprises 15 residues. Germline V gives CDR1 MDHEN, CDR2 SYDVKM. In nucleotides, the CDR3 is TGTGCCAGCAGTACTCCGGGACAGGGCTTCGGCGAGCAGTACTTC. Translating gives CASSTPGQGFGEQYF.

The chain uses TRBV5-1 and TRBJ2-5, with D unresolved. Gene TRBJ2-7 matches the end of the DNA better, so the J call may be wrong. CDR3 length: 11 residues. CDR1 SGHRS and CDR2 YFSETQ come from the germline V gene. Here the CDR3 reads CASSLAYEQYF. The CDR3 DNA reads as TGCGCCAGCAGCTTGGCCTACGAGCAGTACTTC.

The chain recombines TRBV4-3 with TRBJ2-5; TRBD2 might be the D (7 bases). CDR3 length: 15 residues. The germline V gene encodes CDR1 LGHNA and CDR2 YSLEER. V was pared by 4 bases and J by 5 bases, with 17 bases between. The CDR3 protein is CASSLGALGGETQYF. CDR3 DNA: TGCGCCAGCAGCCTGGGGGCCCTGGGGGGGGAGACCCAGTACTTC.

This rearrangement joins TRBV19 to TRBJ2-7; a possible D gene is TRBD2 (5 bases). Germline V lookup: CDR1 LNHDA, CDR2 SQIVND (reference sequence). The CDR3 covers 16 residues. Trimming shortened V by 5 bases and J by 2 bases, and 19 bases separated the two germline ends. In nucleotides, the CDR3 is TGTGCCAGTAGTGACCCACGCAGTACTAGTACCTACGAGCAGTACTTC. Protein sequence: CASSDPRSTSTYEQYF.

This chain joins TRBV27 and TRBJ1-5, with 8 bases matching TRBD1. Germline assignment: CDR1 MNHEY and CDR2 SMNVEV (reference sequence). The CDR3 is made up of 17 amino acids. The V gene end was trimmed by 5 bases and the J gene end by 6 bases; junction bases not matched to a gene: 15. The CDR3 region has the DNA TGTGCCAGCAGTGCCTATCAAGGACAGGGCGGGAGTCAGCCCCAGCATTTT. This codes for CASSAYQGQGGSQPQHF.